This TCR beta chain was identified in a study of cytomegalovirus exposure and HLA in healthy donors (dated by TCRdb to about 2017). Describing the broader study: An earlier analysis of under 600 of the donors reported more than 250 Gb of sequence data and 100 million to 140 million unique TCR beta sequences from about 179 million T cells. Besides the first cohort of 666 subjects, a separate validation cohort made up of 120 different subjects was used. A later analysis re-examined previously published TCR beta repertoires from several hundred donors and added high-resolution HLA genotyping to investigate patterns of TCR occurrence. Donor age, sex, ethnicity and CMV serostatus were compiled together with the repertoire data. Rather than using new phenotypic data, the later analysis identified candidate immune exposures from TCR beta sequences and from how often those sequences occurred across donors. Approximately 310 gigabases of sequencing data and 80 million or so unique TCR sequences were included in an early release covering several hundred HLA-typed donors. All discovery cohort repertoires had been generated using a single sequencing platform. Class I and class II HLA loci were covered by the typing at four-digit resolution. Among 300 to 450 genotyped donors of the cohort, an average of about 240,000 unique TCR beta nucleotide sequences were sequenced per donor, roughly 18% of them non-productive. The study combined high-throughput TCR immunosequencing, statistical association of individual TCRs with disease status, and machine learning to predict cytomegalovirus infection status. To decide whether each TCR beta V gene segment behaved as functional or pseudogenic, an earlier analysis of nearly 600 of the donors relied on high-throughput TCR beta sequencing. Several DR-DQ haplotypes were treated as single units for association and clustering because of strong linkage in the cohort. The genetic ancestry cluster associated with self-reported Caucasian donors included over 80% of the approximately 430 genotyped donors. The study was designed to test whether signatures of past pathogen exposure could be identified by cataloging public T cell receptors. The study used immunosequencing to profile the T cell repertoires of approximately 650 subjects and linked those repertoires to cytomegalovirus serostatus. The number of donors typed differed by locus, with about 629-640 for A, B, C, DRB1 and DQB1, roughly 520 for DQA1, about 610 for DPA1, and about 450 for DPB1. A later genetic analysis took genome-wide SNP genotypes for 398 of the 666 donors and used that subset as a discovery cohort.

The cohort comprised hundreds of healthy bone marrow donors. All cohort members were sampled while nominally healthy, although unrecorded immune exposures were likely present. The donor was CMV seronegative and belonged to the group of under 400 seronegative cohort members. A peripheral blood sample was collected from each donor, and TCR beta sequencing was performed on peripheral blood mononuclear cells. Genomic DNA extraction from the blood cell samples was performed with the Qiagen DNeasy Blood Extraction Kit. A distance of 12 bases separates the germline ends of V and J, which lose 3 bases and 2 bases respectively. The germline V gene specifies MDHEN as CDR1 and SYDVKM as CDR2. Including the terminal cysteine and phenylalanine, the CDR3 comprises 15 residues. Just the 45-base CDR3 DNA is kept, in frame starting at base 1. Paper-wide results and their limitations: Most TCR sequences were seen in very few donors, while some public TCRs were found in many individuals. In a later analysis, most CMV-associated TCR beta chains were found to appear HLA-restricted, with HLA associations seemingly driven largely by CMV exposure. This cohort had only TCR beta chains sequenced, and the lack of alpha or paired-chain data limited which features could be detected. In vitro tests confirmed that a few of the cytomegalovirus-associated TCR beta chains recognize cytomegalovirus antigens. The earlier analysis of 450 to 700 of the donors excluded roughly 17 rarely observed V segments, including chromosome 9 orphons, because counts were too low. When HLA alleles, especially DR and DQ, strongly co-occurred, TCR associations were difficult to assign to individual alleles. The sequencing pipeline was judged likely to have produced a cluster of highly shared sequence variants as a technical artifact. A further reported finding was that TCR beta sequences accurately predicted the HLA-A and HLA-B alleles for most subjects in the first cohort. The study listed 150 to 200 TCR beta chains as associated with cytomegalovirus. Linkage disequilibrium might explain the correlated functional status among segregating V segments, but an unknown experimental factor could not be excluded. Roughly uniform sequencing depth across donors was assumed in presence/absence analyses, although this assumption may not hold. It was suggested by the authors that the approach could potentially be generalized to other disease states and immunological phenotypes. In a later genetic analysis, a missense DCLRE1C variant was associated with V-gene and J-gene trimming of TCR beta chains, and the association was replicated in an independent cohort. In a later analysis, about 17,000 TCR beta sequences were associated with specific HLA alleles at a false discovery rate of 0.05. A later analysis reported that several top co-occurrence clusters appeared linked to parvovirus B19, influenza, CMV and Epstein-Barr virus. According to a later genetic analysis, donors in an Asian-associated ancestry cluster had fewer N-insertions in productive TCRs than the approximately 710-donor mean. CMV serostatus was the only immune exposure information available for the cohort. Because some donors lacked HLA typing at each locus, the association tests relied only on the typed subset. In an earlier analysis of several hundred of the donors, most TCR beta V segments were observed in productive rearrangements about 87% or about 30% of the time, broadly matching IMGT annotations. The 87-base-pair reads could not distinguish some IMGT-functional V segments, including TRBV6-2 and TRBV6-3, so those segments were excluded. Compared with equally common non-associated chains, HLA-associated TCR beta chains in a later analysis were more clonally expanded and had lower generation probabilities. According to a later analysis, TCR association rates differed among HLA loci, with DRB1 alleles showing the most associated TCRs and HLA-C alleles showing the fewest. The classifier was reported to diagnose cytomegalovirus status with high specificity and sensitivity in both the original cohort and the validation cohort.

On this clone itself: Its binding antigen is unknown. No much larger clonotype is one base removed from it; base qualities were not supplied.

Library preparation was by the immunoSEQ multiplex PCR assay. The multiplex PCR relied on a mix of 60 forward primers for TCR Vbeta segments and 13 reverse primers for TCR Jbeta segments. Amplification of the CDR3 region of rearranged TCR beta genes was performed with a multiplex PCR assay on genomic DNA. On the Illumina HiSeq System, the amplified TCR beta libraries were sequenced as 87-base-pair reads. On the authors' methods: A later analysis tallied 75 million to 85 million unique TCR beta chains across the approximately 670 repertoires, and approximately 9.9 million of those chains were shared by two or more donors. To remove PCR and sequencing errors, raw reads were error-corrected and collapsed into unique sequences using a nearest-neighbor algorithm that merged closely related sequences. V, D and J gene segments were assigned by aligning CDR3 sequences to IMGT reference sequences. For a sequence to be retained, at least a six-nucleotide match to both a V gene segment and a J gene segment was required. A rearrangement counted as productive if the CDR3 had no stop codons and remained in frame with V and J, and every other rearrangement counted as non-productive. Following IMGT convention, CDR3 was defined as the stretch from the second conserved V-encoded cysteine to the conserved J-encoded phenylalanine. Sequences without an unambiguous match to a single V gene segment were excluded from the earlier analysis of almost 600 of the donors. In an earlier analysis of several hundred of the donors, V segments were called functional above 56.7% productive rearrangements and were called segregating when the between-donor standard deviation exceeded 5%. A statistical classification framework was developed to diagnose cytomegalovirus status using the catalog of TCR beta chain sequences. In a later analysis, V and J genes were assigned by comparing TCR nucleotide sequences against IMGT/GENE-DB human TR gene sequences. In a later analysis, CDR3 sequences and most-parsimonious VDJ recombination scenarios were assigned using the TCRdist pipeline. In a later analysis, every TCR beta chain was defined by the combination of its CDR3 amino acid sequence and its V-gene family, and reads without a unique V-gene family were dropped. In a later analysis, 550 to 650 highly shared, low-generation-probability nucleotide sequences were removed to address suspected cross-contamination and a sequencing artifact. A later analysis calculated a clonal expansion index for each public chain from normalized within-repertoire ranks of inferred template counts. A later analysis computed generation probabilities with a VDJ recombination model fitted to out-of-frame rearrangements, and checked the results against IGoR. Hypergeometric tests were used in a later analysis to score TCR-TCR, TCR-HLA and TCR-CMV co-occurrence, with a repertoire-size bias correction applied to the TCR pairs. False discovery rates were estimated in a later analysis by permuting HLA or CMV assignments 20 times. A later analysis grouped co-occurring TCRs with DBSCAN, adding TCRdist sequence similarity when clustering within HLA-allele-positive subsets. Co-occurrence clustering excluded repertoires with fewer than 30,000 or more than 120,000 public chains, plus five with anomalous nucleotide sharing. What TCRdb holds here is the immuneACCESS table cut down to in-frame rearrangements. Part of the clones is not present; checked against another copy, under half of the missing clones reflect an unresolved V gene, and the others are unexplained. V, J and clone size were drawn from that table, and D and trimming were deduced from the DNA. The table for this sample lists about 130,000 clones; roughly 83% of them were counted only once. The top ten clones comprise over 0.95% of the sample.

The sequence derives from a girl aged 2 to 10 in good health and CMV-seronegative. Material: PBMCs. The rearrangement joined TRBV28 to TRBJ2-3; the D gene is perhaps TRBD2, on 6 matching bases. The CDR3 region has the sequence CASSFPGLHTDTQYF. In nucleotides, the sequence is TGTGCCAGCAGTTTTCCGGGACTTCACACAGATACGCAGTATTTT.